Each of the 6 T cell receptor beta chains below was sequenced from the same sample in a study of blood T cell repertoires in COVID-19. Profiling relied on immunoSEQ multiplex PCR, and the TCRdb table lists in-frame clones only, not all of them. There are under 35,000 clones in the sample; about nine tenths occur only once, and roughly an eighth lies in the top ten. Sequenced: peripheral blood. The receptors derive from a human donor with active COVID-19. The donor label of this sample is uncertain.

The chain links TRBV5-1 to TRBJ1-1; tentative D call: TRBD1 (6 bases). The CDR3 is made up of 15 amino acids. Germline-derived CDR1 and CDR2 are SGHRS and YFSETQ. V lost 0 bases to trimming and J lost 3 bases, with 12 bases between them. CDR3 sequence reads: CASSLVWAGDTEAFF. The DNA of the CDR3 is TGCGCCAGCAGCTTGGTTTGGGCAGGGGACACTGAAGCTTTCTTT.

CDR3 bases: TGTGCCAGCAGTGGGACACGAGTCCAAGAGACCCAGTACTTC. Encoded protein: CASSGTRVQETQYF. The V and J genes are TRBV2 and TRBJ2-5; D possibly corresponds to TRBD1 (5 bases). Germline V gives CDR1 SNHLY, CDR2 FYNNEI. This CDR3 has 14 amino acids. V dropped 4 bases and J dropped 1 base, with 10 bases sitting between them.

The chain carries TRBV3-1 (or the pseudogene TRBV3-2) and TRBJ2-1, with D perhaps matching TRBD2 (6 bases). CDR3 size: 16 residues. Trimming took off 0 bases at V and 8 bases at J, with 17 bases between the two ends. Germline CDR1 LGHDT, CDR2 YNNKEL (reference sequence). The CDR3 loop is CASSQDQGAWGDEQFF. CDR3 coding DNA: TGTGCCAGCAGCCAAGATCAAGGGGCGTGGGGGGATGAGCAGTTCTTC.

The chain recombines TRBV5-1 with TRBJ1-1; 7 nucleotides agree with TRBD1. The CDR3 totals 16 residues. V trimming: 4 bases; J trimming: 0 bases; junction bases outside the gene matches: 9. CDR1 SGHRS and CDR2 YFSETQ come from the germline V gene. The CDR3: CASSPPGQTMNTEAFF. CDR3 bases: TGCGCCAGCAGCCCCCCGGGACAGACGATGAACACTGAAGCTTTCTTT.

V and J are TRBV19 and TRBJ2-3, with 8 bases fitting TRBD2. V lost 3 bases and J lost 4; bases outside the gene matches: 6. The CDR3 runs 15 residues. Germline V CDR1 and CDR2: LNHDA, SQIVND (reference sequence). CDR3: CASSIPGRASDTQYF. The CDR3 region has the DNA TGTGCCAGTAGTATCCCCGGGAGGGCTTCAGATACGCAGTATTTT.

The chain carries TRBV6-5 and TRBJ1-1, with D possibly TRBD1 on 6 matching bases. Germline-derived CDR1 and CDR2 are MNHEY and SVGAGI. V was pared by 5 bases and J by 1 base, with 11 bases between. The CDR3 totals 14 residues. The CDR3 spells CASSMGQRNTEAFF. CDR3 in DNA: TGTGCCAGCAGTATGGGACAAAGGAACACTGAAGCTTTCTTT.